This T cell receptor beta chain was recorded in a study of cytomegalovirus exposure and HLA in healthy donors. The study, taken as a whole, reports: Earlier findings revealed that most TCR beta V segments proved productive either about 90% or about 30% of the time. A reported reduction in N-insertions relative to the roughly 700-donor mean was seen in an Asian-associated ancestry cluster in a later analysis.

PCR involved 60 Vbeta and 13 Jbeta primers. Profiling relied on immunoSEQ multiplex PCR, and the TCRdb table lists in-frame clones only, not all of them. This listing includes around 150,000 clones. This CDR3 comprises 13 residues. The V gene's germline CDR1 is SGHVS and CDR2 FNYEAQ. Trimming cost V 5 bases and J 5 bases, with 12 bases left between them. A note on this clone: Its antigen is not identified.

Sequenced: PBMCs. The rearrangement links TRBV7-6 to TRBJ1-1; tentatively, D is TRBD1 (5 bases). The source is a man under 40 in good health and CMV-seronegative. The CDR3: CASSQGEGTEAFF. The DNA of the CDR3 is TGTGCCAGCAGCCAAGGGGAGGGGACTGAAGCTTTCTTT.